The present entry profiles one T cell receptor beta chain with its context. This receptor's antigen is unknown. No base-level quality is on record; no much larger clone is a single base apart. From the cysteine through the phenylalanine, the CDR3 covers 15 amino acids. Just CDR3 DNA is preserved here, 45 bases in frame from base 1. Trimmed from V: 4 bases; trimmed from J: 0 bases; junction bases lacking a gene match: 4. Based on the germline V gene, the CDR1 and CDR2 sequences are SQVTM and ANQGSEA. The data stem from a study of glioma-infiltrating T cells after dendritic cell vaccination listed by TCRdb under 2016. At the level of the whole study: The cohort included 15 or so glioblastoma patients drawn from Phase I and II dendritic cell vaccination trials, of whom 9 were newly diagnosed and 6 had recurrent disease. Patients received autologous tumor lysate-pulsed dendritic cell vaccination between about 2003 and 2013. To make the vaccine, monocyte-derived dendritic cells were cultured for 7 to 8 days with IL-4 and GM-CSF and then pulsed overnight with autologous tumor lysate. Three intradermal dendritic cell vaccine injections were administered to patients at biweekly intervals in the arm below the axilla. Deep sequencing of TCR beta CDR3 regions was used to quantify tumor-infiltrating lymphocyte content and compare tumor and blood repertoires in dendritic cell-vaccinated glioblastoma patients. TCR sequencing metrics, including TIL content and tumor-blood repertoire overlap, were correlated with survival after dendritic cell vaccination. Findings and caveats that apply to the study as a whole: After dendritic cell vaccination, a higher estimated pretreatment TIL content predicted longer time to progression and overall survival. TCR clonality showed no direct relationship with survival, which suggests that a diverse polyclonal response may matter. The cohort was small and heterogeneous, only a few patients had full blood and tumor sets, and even fewer had initial-recurrent tumor pairs. The three-group TCR overlap response model was described as speculative and requiring prospective validation.

The sample's time point label is to be understood as: after dendritic cell vaccination, including at tumor progression/relapse. Patients were selected on the basis of adequate residual fresh-frozen tumor tissue and more than two years of available survival data. None of the glioblastoma patients carried an isocitrate dehydrogenase mutation, although molecular status otherwise varied. PBMC were collected before vaccination, two weeks after the third vaccination, and at tumor progression if tumor progression occurred. Genomic DNA was extracted with the Qiagen DNeasy Blood extraction Kit. The immunoSEQ assay amplified TCRB CDR3 regions from approximately 1.8 micrograms of genomic DNA, or from all available DNA when less than that amount was available. Multiplex PCR used 60 forward primers for TCR V beta segments and 13 reverse primers for J beta segments. Synthetic control templates were spiked into each sample at limiting dilution to estimate reads per starting template. Reads of 87 bp were generated by sequencing on the Illumina HiSeq System. From the authors' description of their analysis: PCR and sequencing errors were removed by a nearest neighbor algorithm that merged closely related sequences. TCR overlap was measured as the percentage of unique tumor TCR beta sequences also present in the same patient's peripheral blood. Sourced from immuneACCESS, this table was stored by TCRdb with only in-frame sequences that have V and J called. A share of the clones is absent; for the studies checked, an unresolved V gene accounts for under half, and the remainder has no known explanation. The V and J calls and clone size are taken from that table; D and trimming were inferred from the DNA. This sample lists roughly 100,000 clones; around 91% were detected once. The top ten clonotypes cover over 2.5% of the sample.

The sequences come from blood, collected after dendritic cell vaccination. The TCR sequence derives from a human donor with glioblastoma. The receptor chain draws on TRBV29-1 and TRBJ2-7, and 12 junctional nucleotides match TRBD2. This receptor has the CDR3 CSVGLAGGSSYEQYF. The DNA sequence is given as TGCAGCGTTGGGCTAGCGGGAGGGAGCTCCTACGAGCAGTACTTC.